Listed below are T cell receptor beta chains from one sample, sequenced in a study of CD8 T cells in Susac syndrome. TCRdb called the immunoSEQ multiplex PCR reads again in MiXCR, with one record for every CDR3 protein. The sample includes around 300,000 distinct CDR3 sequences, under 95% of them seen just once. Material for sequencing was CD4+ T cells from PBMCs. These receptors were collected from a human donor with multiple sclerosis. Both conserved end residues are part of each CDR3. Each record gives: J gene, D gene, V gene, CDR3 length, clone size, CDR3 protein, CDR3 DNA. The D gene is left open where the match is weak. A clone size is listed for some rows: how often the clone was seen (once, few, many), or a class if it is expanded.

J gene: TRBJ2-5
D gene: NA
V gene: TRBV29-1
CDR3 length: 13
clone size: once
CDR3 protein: CSVENGPGETQYF
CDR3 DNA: TGCAGCGTTGAAAATGGACCAGGGGAGACCCAGTACTTC

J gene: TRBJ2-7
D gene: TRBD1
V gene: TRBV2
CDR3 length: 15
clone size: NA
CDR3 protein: CASREDRDPLYEQYF
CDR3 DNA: TGTGCCAGCAGGGAAGACAGGGATCCCCTCTACGAGCAGTACTTC

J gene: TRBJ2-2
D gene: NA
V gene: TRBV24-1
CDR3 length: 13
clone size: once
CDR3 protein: CATSVAGTGELFF
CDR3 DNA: TGTGCCACCAGTGTCGCTGGCACCGGGGAGCTGTTTTTT

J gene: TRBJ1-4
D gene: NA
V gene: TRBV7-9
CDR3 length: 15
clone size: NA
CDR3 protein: CASSLSAGTNEKLFF
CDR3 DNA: TGTGCCAGCAGCTTATCGGCAGGAACTAATGAGAAACTGTTTTTT

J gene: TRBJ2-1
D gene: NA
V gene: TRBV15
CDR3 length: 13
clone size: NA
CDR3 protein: CATRSGVGYEQFF
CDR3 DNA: TGTGCCACCAGGTCCGGCGTTGGGTATGAGCAGTTCTTC

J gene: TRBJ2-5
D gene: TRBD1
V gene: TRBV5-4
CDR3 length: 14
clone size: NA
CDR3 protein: CASSRPGQQETQYF
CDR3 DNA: TGTGCCAGCAGCCGACCGGGACAGCAAGAGACCCAGTACTTC

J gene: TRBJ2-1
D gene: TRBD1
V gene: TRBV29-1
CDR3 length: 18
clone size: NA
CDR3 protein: CSVGVRGLWGRSYNEQFF
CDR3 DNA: TGCAGCGTTGGGGTCAGGGGGCTTTGGGGCCGCTCCTACAATGAGCAGTTCTTC

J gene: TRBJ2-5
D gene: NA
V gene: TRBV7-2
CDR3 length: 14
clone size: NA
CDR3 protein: CASSLQRNQETQYF
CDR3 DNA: TGTGCCAGCAGCTTACAACGGAACCAAGAGACCCAGTACTTC

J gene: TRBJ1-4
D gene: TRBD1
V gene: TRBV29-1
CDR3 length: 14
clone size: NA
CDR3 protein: CSVGRGGQNEKLFF
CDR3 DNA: TGCAGCGTCGGCAGAGGGGGCCAAAATGAAAAACTGTTTTTT

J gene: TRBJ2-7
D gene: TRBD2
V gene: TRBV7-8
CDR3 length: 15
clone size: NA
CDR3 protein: CASSLEAGGNYEQYF
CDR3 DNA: TGTGCCAGCAGCTTAGAGGCGGGAGGAAACTACGAGCAGTACTTC

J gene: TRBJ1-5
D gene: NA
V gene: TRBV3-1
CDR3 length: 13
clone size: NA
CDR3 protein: CASSQRAQQPQHF
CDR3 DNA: TGTGCCAGCAGCCAAAGGGCGCAGCAGCCCCAGCATTTT

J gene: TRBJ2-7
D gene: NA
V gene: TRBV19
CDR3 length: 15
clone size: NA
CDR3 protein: CASSIDMLASYEQYF
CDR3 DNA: TGTGCCAGTAGTATAGATATGCTAGCGTCCTACGAGCAGTACTTC

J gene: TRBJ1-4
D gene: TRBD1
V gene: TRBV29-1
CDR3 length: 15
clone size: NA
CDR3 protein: CSVAGGGMIGEKLFF
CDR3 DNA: TGCAGCGTTGCAGGGGGTGGTATGATTGGCGAAAAACTGTTTTTT

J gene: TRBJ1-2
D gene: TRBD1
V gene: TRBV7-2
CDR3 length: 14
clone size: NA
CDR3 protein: CASSLAFTGDGYTF
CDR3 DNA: TGTGCCAGCAGCTTAGCTTTCACAGGGGACGGCTACACCTTC

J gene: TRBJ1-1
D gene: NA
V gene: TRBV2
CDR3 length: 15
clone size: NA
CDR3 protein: CASSDRGMMNTEAFF
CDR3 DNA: TGTGCCAGCAGTGACAGGGGAATGATGAACACTGAAGCTTTCTTT

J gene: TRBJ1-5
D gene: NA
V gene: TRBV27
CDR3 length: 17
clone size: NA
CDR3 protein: CASSLRYGRAKGQPQHF
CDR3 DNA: TGTGCCAGCAGTTTGCGTTATGGCAGGGCGAAGGGTCAGCCCCAGCATTTT

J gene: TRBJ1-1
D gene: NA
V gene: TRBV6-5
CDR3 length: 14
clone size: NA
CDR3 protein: CASSRGAEDTEAFF
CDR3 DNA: TGTGCCAGCAGCCGGGGGGCGGAGGACACTGAAGCTTTCTTT

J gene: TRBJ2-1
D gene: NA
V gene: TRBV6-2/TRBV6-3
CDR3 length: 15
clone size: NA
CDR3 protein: CASSYSPVRRNEQFF
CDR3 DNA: TGTGCCAGCAGTTACTCGCCCGTTCGGAGGAATGAGCAGTTCTTC

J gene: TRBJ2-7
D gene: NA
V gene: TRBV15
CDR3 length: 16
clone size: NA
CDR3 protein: CATSRDYGSVIYEQYF
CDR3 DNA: TGTGCCACCAGCAGAGATTATGGTAGTGTGATCTACGAGCAGTACTTC

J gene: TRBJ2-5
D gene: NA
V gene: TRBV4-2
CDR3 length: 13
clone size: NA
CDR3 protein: CASSQDLGKTQYF
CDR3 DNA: TGTGCCAGCAGCCAAGATCTCGGGAAGACCCAGTACTTC

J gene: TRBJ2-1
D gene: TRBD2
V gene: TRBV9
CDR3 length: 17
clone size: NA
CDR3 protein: CASSSRTSGRPFGEQFF
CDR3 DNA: TGTGCCAGCAGCTCCAGGACTAGCGGGAGGCCCTTCGGAGAGCAGTTCTTC

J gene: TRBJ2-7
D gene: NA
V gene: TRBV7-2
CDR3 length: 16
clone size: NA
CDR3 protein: CASSLHGPKNSYEQYF
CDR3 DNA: TGTGCCAGCAGCCTCCATGGACCAAAAAACTCCTACGAGCAGTACTTC

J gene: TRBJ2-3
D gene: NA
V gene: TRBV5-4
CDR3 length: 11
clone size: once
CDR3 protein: CASSNKDTQYF
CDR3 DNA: TGTGCCAGCAGCAACAAAGATACGCAGTATTTT

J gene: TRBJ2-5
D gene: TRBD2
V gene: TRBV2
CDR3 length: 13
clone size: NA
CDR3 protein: CASTGTKQETQYF
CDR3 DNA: TGTGCCAGCACCGGGACTAAGCAAGAGACCCAGTACTTC

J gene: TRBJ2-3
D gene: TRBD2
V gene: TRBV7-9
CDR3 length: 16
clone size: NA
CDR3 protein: CASSLKGGRSTDTQYF
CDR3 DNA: TGTGCCAGCAGCTTAAAGGGCGGGAGGAGCACAGATACGCAGTATTTT

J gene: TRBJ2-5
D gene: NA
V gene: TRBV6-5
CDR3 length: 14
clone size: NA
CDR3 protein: CASSYSGVSETQYF
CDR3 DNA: TGTGCCAGCAGTTACTCGGGGGTTTCAGAGACCCAGTACTTC

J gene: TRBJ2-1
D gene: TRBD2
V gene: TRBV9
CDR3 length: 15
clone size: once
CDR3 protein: CASSRGGGRVWEQFF
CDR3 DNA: TGTGCCAGCAGCCGCGGGGGGGGTCGGGTATGGGAGCAGTTCTTC

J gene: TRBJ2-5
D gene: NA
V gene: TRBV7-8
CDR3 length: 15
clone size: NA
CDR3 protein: CASSPERVGWETQYF
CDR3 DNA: TGTGCCAGCAGCCCGGAACGGGTAGGATGGGAGACCCAGTACTTC

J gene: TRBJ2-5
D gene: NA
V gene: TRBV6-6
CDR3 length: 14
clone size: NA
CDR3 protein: CASSYSGVGETQYF
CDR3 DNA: TGTGCCAGCAGTTACTCAGGGGTCGGAGAGACCCAGTACTTC

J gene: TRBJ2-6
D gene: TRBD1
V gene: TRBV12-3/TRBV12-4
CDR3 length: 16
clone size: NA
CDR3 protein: CASSPETGNGANVLTF
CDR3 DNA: TGTGCCAGCAGTCCCGAGACAGGGAATGGGGCCAACGTCCTGACTTTC

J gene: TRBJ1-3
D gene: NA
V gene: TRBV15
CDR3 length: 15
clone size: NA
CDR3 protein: CATSRDRAGANTIYF
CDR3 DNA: TGTGCCACCAGCAGAGATCGGGCCGGGGCCAACACCATATATTTT

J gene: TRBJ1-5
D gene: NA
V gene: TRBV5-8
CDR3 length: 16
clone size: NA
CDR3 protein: CASEPRETVANQPQHF
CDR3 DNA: TGTGCCAGCGAGCCACGGGAAACAGTGGCAAATCAGCCCCAGCATTTT

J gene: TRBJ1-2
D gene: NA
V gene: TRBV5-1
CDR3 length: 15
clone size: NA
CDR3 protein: CASSSGGGSYDGYTF
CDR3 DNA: TGCGCCAGCAGCTCCGGGGGGGGGTCTTACGATGGCTACACCTTC